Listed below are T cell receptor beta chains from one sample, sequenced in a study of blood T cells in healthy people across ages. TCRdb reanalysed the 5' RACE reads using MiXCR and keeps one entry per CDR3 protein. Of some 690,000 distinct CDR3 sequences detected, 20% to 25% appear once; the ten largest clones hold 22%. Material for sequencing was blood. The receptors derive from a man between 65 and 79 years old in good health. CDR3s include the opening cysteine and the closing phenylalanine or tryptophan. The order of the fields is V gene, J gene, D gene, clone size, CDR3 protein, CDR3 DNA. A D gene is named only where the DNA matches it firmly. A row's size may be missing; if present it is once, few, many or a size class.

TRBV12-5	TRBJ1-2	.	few	CASGSDFYGYTF	TGTGCTAGTGGTTCTGATTTCTATGGCTACACCTTC
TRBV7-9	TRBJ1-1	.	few	CASSLPDDRNTEAFF	TGTGCCAGCAGCCTCCCAGATGACAGGAACACTGAAGCTTTCTTT
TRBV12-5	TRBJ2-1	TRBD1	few	CASGLQTGWDEQFF	TGTGCTAGTGGTCTCCAGACAGGGTGGGATGAGCAGTTCTTC
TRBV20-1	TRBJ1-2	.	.	CSARDTNRAGTNYGYTF	TGCAGTGCTAGAGATACAAACCGGGCAGGGACGAACTATGGCTACACCTTC
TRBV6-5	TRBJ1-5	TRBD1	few	CASSRTGTSNQPQHF	TGTGCCAGCAGTCGGACAGGGACTAGCAATCAGCCCCAGCATTTT
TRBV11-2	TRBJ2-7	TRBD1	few	CASSPRRDRTYEQYF	TGTGCCAGCAGCCCCCGCCGGGACAGAACCTACGAGCAGTACTTC
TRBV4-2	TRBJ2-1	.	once	CASSQEPRNEPFF	TGTGCCAGCAGCCAAGAACCCCGTAATGAGCCGTTCTTC
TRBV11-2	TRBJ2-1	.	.	CASSPSGAVGEQFF	TGTGCCAGCAGTCCTTCTGGGGCAGTGGGTGAGCAGTTCTTC
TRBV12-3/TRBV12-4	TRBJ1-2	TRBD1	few	CASSPDRGQDNYGYTF	TGTGCCAGCAGCCCTGACAGGGGGCAAGACAACTATGGCTACACCTTC
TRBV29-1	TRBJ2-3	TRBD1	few	CSVPGTGGFWDTDTQYF	TGCAGCGTCCCCGGGACAGGGGGTTTTTGGGACACAGATACGCAGTATTTT
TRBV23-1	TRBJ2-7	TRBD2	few	CASSQSGVGREASYEQYF	TGCGCCAGCAGTCAATCGGGGGTGGGACGGGAGGCCTCCTACGAGCAGTACTTC
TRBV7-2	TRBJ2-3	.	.	CASSLIGGHTDTQYF	TGTGCCAGCAGCTTAATTGGCGGTCACACAGATACGCAGTATTTT
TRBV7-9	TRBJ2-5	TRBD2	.	CASSFASGSQETQYF	TGTGCCAGCAGCTTCGCTAGCGGGAGTCAAGAGACCCAGTACTTC
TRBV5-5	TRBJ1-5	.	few	CASSLGIYSNQPQHF	TGTGCCAGCAGCTTGGGAATTTATAGCAATCAGCCCCAGCATTTT
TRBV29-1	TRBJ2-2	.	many	CSVGNTGELFF	TGCAGCGTTGGGAACACCGGGGAGCTGTTTTTT
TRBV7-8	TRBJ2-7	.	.	CASSGGIVHEQYF	TGTGCCAGCAGCGGGGGGATAGTACACGAGCAGTACTTC
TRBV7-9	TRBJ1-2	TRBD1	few	CASSLDSGGVYGYTF	TGTGCCAGCAGCTTAGATTCAGGGGGCGTCTATGGCTACACCTTC
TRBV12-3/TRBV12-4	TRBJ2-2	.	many	CASRVSDNTGELFF	TGTGCCAGCAGAGTTAGCGATAACACCGGGGAGCTGTTTTTT
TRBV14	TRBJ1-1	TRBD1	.	CASSGDSLMNTEAFF	TGTGCCAGCAGCGGGGACAGTCTCATGAACACTGAAGCTTTCTTT
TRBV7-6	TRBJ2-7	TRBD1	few	CASSLSVTRDRACEQYF	TGTGCCAGCAGCTTAAGTGTGACCCGGGACAGGGCCTGCGAGCAGTACTTC
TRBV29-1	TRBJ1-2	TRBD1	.	CSATDRVQGYTF	TGCAGCGCCACCGACAGGGTCCAGGGCTACACCTTC
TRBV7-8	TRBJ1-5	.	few	CASSLEMRSNQPQHF	TGTGCCAGCAGCTTGGAAATGAGGAGCAATCAGCCCCAGCATTTT
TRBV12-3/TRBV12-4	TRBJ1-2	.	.	CASSLGRGGGYTF	TGTGCCAGCAGTTTGGGCCGAGGAGGGGGCTACACCTTC
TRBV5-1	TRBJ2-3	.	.	CASSLEAKRADTQYF	TGCGCCAGCAGCTTGGAGGCCAAGAGGGCAGATACGCAGTATTTT
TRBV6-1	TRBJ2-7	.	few	CASSEAGPYEQYF	TGTGCCAGCAGTGAAGCGGGACCCTACGAGCAGTACTTC
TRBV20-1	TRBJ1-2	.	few	CSASQRPEYTF	TGCAGTGCTAGCCAAAGACCTGAGTACACCTTC
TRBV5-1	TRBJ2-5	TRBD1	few	CASSLTPGQGIQETQYF	TGCGCCAGCAGCTTGACTCCGGGACAGGGGATTCAAGAGACCCAGTACTTC
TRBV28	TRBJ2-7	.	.	CASSFKAYEQYF	TGTGCCAGCAGTTTTAAAGCCTACGAGCAGTACTTC
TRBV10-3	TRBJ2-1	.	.	CAISGPRDAYNEQFF	TGTGCCATCAGTGGCCCACGGGACGCATACAATGAGCAGTTCTTC
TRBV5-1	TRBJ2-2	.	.	CASSFAAGMNTGELFF	TGCGCCAGCAGCTTTGCGGCAGGGATGAACACCGGGGAGCTGTTTTTT
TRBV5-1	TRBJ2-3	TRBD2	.	CASSRAGGPADTQYF	TGCGCCAGCAGCCGAGCGGGAGGGCCCGCAGATACGCAGTATTTT
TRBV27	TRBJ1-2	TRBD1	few	CASRRTGGNYGYTF	TGTGCCAGCAGGCGGACAGGGGGAAACTATGGCTACACCTTC
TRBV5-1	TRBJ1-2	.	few	CASSLDVGAGGYTF	TGCGCCAGCAGCTTGGATGTGGGGGCTGGTGGCTACACCTTC
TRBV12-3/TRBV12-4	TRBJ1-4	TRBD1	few	CASNTRTGVNERLFF	TGTGCCAGCAACACCCGGACAGGGGTTAATGAAAGACTGTTTTTT
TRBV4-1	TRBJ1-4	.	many	CASSPGTLTNEKLFF	TGCGCCAGCAGCCCGGGGACTCTAACTAATGAAAAACTGTTTTTT
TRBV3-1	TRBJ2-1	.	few	CASSLSVRSYNEQFF	TGTGCCAGCAGTTTGAGCGTTAGATCCTACAATGAGCAGTTCTTC
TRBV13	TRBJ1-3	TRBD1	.	CASSPRGPPGNTIYF	TGTGCCAGCAGCCCCAGGGGGCCACCTGGAAACACCATATATTTT
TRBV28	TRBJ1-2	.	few	CASLDGYGYTF	TGTGCCAGCCTGGACGGCTATGGCTACACCTTC
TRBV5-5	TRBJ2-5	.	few	CASSLSHGKQETQYF	TGTGCCAGCAGCCTTTCACACGGTAAACAAGAGACCCAGTACTTC
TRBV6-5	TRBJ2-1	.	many	CASSASSGGAYNEQFF	TGTGCCAGCAGTGCCTCTTCAGGGGGGGCCTACAATGAGCAGTTCTTC
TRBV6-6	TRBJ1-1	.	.	CASSYSGNVRNTEAFF	TGTGCCAGCAGTTACTCCGGGAACGTAAGGAACACTGAAGCTTTCTTT
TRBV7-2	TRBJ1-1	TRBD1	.	CASSLGRGPETEAFF	TGTGCCAGCAGCTTAGGCAGGGGGCCGGAGACTGAAGCTTTCTTT
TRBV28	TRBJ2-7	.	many	CASSSPYEQYF	TGTGCCAGCAGTTCACCTTACGAGCAGTACTTC
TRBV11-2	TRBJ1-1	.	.	CASSPPGNLNTEAFF	TGTGCCAGCAGCCCACCGGGGAACCTGAACACTGAAGCTTTCTTT
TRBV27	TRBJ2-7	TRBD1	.	CASSSSGTGGYEQYF	TGTGCCAGCAGTTCGTCCGGGACAGGGGGCTACGAGCAGTACTTC
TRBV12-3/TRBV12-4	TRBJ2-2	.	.	CASRLRGDTGELFF	TGTGCCAGCCGACTAAGGGGTGACACCGGGGAGCTGTTTTTT
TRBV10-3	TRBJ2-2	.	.	CAISGRGATGELFF	TGTGCCATCAGTGGGAGGGGAGCTACCGGGGAGCTGTTTTTT
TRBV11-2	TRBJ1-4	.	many	CASSPSTTNEKLFF	TGTGCCAGCAGCCCTTCCACAACTAATGAAAAACTGTTTTTT